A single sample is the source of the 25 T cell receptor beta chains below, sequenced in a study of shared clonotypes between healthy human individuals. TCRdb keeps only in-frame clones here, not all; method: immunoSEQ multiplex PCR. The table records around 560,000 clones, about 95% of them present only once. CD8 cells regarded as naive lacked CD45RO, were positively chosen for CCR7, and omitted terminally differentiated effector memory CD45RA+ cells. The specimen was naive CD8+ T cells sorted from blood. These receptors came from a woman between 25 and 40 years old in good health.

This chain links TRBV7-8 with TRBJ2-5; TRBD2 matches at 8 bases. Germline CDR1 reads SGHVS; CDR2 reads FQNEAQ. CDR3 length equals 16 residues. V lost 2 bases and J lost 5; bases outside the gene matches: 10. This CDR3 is CASSLFLREGEETQYF. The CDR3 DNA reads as TGTGCCAGCAGCTTATTCCTACGGGAGGGAGAGGAGACCCAGTACTTC.

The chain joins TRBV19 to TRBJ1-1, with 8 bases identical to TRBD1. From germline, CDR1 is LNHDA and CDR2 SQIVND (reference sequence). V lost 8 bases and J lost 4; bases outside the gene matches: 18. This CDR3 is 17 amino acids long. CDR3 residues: CASLPLPGGEKGTEAFF. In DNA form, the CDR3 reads TGTGCCAGTCTGCCCCTCCCAGGGGGCGAAAAAGGCACTGAAGCTTTCTTT.

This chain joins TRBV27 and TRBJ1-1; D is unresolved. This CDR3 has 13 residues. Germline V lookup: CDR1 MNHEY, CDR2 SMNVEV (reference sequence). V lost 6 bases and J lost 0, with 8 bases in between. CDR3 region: CASRPWLNTEAFF. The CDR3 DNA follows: TGTGCCAGCAGGCCCTGGTTGAACACTGAAGCTTTCTTT.

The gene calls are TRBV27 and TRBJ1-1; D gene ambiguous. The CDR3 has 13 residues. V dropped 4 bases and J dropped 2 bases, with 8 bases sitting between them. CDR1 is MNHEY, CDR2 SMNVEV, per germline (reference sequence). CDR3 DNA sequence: TGTGCCAGCAGTTCCTCTGCTAACACTGAAGCTTTCTTT. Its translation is CASSSSANTEAFF.

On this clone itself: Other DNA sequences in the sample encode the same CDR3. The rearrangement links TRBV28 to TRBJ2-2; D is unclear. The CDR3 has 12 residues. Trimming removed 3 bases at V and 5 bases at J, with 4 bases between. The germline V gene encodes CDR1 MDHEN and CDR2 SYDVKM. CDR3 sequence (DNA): TGTGCCAGCAGTTTCCGGACCGGGGAGCTGTTTTTT. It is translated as CASSFRTGELFF.

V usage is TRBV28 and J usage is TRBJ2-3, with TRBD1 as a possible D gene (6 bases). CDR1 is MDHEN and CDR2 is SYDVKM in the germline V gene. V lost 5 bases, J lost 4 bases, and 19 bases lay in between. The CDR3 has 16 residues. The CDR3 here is CASSPGPGVLADTQYF. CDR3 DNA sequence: TGTGCCAGCAGTCCAGGACCAGGGGTTTTGGCAGATACGCAGTATTTT.

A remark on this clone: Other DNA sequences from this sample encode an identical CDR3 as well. The CDR3 DNA is TGTGCCAGCAGTTTATCCCCGGGATACGAGCAGTACTTC. The encoded protein is CASSLSPGYEQYF. The chain combines TRBV27 with TRBJ2-7; weak D call: TRBD2 (5 bases). Germline V gene data show CDR1 as MNHEY and CDR2 as SMNVEV (reference sequence). The CDR3 is made up of 13 amino acids. Trimming removed 0 bases from V and 4 bases from J, with 7 bases in between.

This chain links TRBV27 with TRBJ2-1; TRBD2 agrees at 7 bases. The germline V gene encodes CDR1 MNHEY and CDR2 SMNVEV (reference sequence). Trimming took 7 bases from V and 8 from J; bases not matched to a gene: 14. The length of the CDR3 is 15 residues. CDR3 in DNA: TGTGCCAGCAACCTCTTTAGCGGCCGGGGGGATGAGCAGTTCTTC. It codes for CASNLFSGRGDEQFF.

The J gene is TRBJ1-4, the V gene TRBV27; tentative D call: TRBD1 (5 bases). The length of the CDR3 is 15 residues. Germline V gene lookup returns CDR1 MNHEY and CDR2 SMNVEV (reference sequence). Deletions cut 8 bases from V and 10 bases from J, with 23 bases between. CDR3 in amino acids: CASALRGQGPLKLFF. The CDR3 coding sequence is TGTGCCAGCGCCTTAAGAGGCCAGGGCCCTTTAAAACTGTTTTTT.

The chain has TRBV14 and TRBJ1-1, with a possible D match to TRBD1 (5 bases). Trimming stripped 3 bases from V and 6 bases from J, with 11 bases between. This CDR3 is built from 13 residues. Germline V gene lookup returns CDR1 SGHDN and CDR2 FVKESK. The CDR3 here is CASSQGVGPEAFF. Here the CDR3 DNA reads TGTGCCAGCAGCCAGGGGGTAGGCCCTGAAGCTTTCTTT.

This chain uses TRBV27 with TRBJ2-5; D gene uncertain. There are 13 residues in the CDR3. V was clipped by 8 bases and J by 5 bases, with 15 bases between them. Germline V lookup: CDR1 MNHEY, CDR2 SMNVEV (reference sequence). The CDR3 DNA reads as TGTGCCAGCTTCAACGGCCTAGGGGAGACCCAGTACTTC. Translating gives CASFNGLGETQYF.

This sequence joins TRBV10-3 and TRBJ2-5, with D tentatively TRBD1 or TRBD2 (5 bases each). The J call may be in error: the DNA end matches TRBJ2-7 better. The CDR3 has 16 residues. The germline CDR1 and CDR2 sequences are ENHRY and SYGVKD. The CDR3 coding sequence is TGTGCCATCAGTGAGCGGGACGGGTGGGTCCCCTACGAGCAGTACTTC. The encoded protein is CAISERDGWVPYEQYF.

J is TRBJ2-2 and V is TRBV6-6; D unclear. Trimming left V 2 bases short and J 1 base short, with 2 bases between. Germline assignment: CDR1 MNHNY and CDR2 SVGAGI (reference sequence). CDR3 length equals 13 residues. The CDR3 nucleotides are TGTGCCAGCAGTTACGAGAACACCGGGGAGCTGTTTTTT. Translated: CASSYENTGELFF.

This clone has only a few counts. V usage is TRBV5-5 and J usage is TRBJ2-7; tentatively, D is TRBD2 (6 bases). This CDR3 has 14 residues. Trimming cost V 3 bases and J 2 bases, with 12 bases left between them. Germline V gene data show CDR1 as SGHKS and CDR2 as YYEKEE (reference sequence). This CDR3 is CASSWREMPYEQYF. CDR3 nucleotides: TGTGCCAGCAGCTGGAGGGAGATGCCCTACGAGCAGTACTTC.

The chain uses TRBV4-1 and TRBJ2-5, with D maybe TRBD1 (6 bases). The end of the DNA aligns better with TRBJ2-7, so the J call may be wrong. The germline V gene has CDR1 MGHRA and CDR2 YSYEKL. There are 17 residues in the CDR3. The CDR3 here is CASSPGPMGQGLGEQYF. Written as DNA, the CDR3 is TGCGCCAGCAGCCCCGGACCAATGGGGCAGGGGCTGGGCGAGCAGTACTTC.

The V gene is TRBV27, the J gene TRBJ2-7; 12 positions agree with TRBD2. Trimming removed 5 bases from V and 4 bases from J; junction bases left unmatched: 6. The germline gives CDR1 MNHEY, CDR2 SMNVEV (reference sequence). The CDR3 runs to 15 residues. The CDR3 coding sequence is TGTGCCAGCAGTCAAGGGACTAGCGGGTGGTACGAGCAGTACTTC. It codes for CASSQGTSGWYEQYF.

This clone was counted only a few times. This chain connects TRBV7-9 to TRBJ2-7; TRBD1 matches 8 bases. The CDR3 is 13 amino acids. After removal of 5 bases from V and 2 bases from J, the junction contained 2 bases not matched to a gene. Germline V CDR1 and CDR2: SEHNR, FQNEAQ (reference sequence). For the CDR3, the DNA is TGTGCCAGCAGCGCGGACAGGGCCTACGAGCAGTACTTC. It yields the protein CASSADRAYEQYF.

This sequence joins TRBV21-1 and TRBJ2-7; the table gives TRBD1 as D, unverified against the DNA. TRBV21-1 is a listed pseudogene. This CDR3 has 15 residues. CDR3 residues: CAPGITRLSYYEQYF. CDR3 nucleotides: TGTGCCCCAGGGATAACGAGGTTATCCTACTACGAGCAGTACTTC.

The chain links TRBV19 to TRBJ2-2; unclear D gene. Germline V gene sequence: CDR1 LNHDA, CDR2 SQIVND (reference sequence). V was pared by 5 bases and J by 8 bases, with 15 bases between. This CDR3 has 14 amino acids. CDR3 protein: CASSLTRTYGELFF. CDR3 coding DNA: TGTGCCAGTAGTCTCACACGAACTTATGGGGAGCTGTTTTTT. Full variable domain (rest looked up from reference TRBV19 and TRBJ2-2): DGGITQSPKYLFRKEGQNVTLSCEQNLNHDAMYWYRQDPGQGLRLIYYSQIVNDFQKGDIAEGYSVSREKKESFPLTVTSAQKNPTAFYLCASSLTRTYGELFFGEGSRLTVL.

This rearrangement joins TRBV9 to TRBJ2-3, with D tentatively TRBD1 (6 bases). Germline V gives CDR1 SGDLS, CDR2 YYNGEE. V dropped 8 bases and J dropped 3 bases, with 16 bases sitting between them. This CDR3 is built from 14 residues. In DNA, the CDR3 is TGTGCCAGAGGGGGAAGGTCACTTACAGATACGCAGTATTTT. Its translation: CARGGRSLTDTQYF.

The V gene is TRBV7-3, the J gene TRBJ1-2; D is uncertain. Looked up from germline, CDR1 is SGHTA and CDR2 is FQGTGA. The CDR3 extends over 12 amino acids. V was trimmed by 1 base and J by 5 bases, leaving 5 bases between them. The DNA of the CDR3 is TGTGCCAGCAGCTTAAATGGGTATGGCTACACCTTC. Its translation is CASSLNGYGYTF.

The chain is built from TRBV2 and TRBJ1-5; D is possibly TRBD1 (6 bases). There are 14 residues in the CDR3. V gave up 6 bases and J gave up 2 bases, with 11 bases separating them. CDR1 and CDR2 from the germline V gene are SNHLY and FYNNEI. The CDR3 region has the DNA TGTGCCAGCAGCCAGGGGTTGGGCAATCAGCCCCAGCATTTT. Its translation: CASSQGLGNQPQHF.

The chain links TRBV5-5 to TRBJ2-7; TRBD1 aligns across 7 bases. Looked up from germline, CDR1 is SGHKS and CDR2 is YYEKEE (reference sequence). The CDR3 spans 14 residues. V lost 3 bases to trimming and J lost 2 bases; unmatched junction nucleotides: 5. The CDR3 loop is CASSSTGAPYEQYF. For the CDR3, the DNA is TGTGCCAGCAGCTCAACAGGGGCTCCCTACGAGCAGTACTTC.

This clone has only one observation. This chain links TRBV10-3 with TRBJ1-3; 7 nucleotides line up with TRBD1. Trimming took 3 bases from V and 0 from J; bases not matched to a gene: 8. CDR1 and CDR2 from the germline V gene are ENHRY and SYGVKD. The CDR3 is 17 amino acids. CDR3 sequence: CAISDVRGQNSGNTIYF. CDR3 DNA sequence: TGTGCCATCAGTGACGTCCGGGGACAGAACTCTGGAAACACCATATATTTT.

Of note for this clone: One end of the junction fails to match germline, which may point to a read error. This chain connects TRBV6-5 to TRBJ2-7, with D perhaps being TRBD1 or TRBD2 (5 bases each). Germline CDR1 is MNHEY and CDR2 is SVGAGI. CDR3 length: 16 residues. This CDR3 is CASSYSGETASNEQYF. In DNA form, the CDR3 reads TGTGCCAGCAGTTACTCCGGGGAGACAGCCTCCAACGAGCAGTACTTC.